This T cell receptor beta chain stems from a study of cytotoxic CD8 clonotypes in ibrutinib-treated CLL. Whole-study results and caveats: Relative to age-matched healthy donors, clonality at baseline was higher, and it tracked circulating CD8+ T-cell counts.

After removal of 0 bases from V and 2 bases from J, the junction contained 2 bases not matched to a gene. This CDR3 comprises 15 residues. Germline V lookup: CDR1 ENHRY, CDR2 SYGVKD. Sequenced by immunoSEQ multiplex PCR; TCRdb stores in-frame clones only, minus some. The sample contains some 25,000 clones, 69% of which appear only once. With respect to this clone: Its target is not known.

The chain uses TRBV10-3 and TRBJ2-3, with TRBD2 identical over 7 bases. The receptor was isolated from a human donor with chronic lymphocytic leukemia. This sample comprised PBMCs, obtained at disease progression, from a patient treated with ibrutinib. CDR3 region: CAISESGGVTDTQYF. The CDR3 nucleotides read TGTGCCATCAGTGAGTCTGGGGGGGTCACAGATACGCAGTATTTT.